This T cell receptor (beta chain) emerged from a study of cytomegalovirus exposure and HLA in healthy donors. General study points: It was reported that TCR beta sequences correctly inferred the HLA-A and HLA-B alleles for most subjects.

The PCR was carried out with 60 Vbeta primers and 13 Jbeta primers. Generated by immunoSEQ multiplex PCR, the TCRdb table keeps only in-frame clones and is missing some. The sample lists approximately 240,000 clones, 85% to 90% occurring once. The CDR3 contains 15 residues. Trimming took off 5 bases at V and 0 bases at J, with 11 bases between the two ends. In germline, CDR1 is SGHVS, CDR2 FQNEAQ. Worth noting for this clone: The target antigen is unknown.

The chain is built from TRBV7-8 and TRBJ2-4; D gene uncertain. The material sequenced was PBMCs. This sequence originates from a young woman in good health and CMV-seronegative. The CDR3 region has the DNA TGTGCCAGCAGCACCACACGTCTAGCCAAAAACATTCAGTACTTC. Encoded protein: CASSTTRLAKNIQYF.